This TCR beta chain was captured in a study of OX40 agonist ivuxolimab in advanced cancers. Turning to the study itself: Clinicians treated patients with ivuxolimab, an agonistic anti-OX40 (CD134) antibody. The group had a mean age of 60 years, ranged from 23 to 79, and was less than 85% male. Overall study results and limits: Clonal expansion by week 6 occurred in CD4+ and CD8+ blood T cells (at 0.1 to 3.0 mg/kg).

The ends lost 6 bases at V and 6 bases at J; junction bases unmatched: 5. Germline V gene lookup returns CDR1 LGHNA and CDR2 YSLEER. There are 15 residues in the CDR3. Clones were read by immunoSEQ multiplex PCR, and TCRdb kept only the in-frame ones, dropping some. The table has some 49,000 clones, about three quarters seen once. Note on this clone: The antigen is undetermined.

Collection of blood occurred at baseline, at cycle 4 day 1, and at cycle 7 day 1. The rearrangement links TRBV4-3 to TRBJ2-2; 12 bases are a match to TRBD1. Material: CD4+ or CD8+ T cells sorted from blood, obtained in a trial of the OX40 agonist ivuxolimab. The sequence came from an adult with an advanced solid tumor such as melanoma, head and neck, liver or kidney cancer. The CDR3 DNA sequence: TGCGCCAGCAGACCCGGGACAGGGGGCTCCGGGGAGCTGTTTTTT. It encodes CASRPGTGGSGELFF.